The 10 T cell receptor beta chains below come from one sample, sequenced in a study of post-analysis software for immune sequencing data (dated by TCRdb to 2014 to 2015). The label giving this sample's time point can be read as: second blood draw from one MS patient after hematopoietic stem cell transplantation. Library generation was performed with PCR. The sample was run on an Illumina HiSeq 2500. To reduce PCR and sequencing biases, unique molecular identifiers were built into the TCR beta cDNA libraries. TCRdb reanalyzed the raw reads on its own, using fastp at Q25 for trimming and MiXCR for clone calling, and kept in-frame beta chains. Each CDR3 protein gets just one entry, which takes the most common genes and DNA from the rows behind it. For this sample there are some 160,000 distinct CDR3 sequences; around 36% appear just once. Clones ranked in the top ten supply 28% of the sample. Sequenced here: blood, sampled after autologous hematopoietic stem cell transplantation. The receptors were gathered from a girl aged 5-17 years with multiple sclerosis. Donor details come from another sample of the same person, matched by shared clones.

This clonotype showed up just a few times. J is TRBJ2-3 and V is TRBV20-1; 7 nucleotides agree with TRBD1. The CDR3 loop spans 15 amino acids. Trimming removed 1 base from V and 2 bases from J; junction bases left unmatched: 6. Germline lookup yields CDR1 DFQATT and CDR2 SNEGSKA (reference sequence). CDR3 sequence reads: CSARVGDRDTDTQYF. For the CDR3, the DNA is TGCAGTGCTAGAGTCGGGGACAGAGACACAGATACGCAGTATTTT.

The genes are TRBV20-1 and TRBJ2-1, with D perhaps TRBD2 (5 bases). This CDR3 has 13 residues. CDR1 DFQATT and CDR2 SNEGSKA come from the germline V gene (reference sequence). V was cut by 5 bases and J by 8 bases, with 16 bases left in between. The CDR3 spells CSAVSGLWDEQFF. CDR3 DNA: TGCAGTGCTGTTTCGGGATTATGGGATGAGCAGTTCTTC.

This chain links TRBV28 with TRBJ1-2; 7 nucleotides line up with TRBD1. Per the germline V gene, CDR1 is MDHEN and CDR2 is SYDVKM. With V trimmed by 10 bases and J by 5 bases, 13 bases remained unmatched. The CDR3 is 14 residues long. CDR3 in DNA: TGTGCCACCAATACAGGGGCGCGGACATATGGCTACACCTTC. This gives the protein CATNTGARTYGYTF.

This clonotype was observed a few times. The V gene is TRBV7-6, the J gene TRBJ2-5; 10 positions agree with TRBD2. Germline CDR1 and CDR2: SGHVS and FNYEAQ. V trimming: 6 bases; J trimming: 5 bases; junction bases outside the gene matches: 0. The CDR3 is 12 amino acids. The CDR3 reads CASRTSGETQYF. Written as DNA, the CDR3 is TGTGCCAGCAGGACTAGCGGGGAGACCCAGTACTTC.

The chain joins TRBV12-3 or TRBV12-4 to TRBJ1-2, with D possibly matching TRBD1 (5 bases). This CDR3 spans 15 amino acids. With 6 bases removed from V and 5 bases from J, the gap between germline ends came to 19 bases. As DNA, the CDR3 is TGTGCCAGCAGCTCCACAGGCGTGGAGGGGTATGGCTACACCTTC. This codes for CASSSTGVEGYGYTF.

The sample holds a few counts of this clonotype. This sequence joins TRBV4-3 and TRBJ1-4; D uncertain. Germline CDR1 reads LGHNA; CDR2 reads YSLEER. Trimming left V 0 bases short and J 5 bases short, with 10 bases between. There are 15 residues in the CDR3. The CDR3 region is CASSQEIGWNEKLFF. For the CDR3, the DNA is TGCGCCAGCAGCCAAGAGATAGGGTGGAATGAAAAACTGTTTTTT.

The chain couples TRBV12-3 or TRBV12-4 to TRBJ1-2, with D possibly TRBD1 on 5 matching bases. The CDR3 totals 14 residues. V was clipped by 7 bases and J by 2 bases, with 14 bases between them. CDR3 residues: CASTYGWGNYGYTF. Here the CDR3 DNA reads TGTGCCAGCACCTACGGGTGGGGGAACTATGGCTACACCTTC.

Of note for this clonotype: Its ends do not fully match the called genes, so a read error is possible. The chain carries TRBV10-2 and TRBJ2-5; D is unresolved. The CDR3 has 14 residues. Germline loops: CDR1 WSHSY, CDR2 SAAADI. CDR3 nucleotide sequence: TGCGTCAGCAGATGGGATCAAAACCAAGAGACCCAGTACTTC. Translation: CVSRWDQNQETQYF.

This clonotype was detected a few times. CDR3 DNA sequence: TGCGCCAGCAGCGCCTCCGGGGTCGGCAACTATGGCTACACCTTC. Its protein product is CASSASGVGNYGYTF. The chain couples TRBV5-1 to TRBJ1-2; D not certain. Germline V gene lookup returns CDR1 SGHRS and CDR2 YFSETQ. The CDR3 runs 15 residues. Deletions cut 4 bases from V and 2 bases from J, with 15 bases between.

This clonotype was found many times. The genes are TRBV11-3 and TRBJ2-1, with 10 bases identical to TRBD2. This CDR3 has 15 residues. V was clipped by 4 bases and J by 6 bases; unmatched bases: 6. Germline-derived CDR1 and CDR2 are SGHNT and YENEEA. The CDR3 nucleotides read TGTGCCAGCAGCTCTCAGCGGGAGGGCCGCAATGAGCAGTTCTTC. Its translation is CASSSQREGRNEQFF.